The source of this T cell receptor beta chain is a study of OX40 agonist ivuxolimab in advanced cancers. Points from the study as a whole: Clonal expansion among partial responders at 0.1-3.0 mg/kg ranked near the lowest.

Repertoires were generated with immunoSEQ multiplex PCR, while TCRdb's copy carries only in-frame clones and drops some. Altogether fewer than 80,000 clones are present, 70% to 90% being singletons, with the ten largest covering under 7%. This clone was recorded a few times. Its antigen is undetermined. The sequence was collected from an adult with an advanced solid tumor such as melanoma, head and neck, liver or kidney cancer. Here the sequenced sample was CD4+ or CD8+ T cells sorted from blood, taken in a trial of the OX40 agonist ivuxolimab.

This CDR3 is CASSLGARERNQPQHF. The CDR3 nucleotides read TGTGCCAGCAGCTTAGGAGCCAGGGAAAGGAATCAGCCCCAGCATTTT. The V call is TRBV7-9, the J call TRBJ1-5; D possibly corresponds to TRBD1 (5 bases). Germline loops: CDR1 SEHNR, CDR2 FQNEAQ (reference sequence). Trimming took 1 base from V and 4 from J, leaving 14 bases between them. CDR3 length: 16 residues.